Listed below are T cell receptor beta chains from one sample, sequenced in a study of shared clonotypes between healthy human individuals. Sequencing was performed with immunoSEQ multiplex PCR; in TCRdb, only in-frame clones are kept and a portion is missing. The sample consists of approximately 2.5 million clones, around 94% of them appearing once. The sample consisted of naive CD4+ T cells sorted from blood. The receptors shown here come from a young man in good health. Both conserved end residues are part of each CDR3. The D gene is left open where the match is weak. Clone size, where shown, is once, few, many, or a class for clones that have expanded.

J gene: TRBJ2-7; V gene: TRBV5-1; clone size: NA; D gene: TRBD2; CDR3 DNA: TGCGCCAGCAGCTTAGGGCTAGCGGGAGCCCCGAGGGAGCAGTACTTC; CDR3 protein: CASSLGLAGAPREQYF
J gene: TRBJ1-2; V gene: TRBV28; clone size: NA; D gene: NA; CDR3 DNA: TGTGCCAGCGCGTGGGGTAACTATGGCTACACCTTC; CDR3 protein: CASAWGNYGYTF
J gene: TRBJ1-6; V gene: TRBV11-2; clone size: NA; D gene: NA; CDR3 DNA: TGTGCCAGCAGCTCTCAGTCTTCACCCCTCCACTTT; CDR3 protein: CASSSQSSPLHF
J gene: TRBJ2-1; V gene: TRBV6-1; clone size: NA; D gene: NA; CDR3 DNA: TGTGCCAGCAGTGCTCCCCGGGAGTGGCCCAATGAGCAGTTCTTC; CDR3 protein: CASSAPREWPNEQFF
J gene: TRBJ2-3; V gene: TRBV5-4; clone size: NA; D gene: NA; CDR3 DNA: TGTGCCAGCAGCTTTTTAGGGGATACGCAGTATTTT; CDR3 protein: CASSFLGDTQYF
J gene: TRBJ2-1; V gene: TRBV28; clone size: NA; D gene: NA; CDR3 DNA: TGTGCCAGCAGTACCCCCGGGACCGGTCAGTTCTTC; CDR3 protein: CASSTPGTGQFF
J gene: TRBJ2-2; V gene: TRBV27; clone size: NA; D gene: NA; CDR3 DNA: TGTGCCAGCAGTACCATAGGTGGGAAGGTCGGGGAGCTGTTTTTT; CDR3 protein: CASSTIGGKVGELFF
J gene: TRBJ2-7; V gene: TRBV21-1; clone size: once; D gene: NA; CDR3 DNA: TGTGCCAGCAGCACCCCAGGGACTAGCGCAACCTACGAGCAGTACTTC; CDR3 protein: CASSTPGTSATYEQYF
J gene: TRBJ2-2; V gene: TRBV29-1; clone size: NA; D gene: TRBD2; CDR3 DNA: TGCAGCGTTGCTGCGGGAGGGGCGTCCGGGGAGCTGTTTTTT; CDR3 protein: CSVAAGGASGELFF
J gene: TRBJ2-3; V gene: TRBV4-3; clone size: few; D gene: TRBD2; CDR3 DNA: TGCGCCAGCAGCCAAGATGGGATAGCGGGAGATACGCAGTATTTT; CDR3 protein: CASSQDGIAGDTQYF
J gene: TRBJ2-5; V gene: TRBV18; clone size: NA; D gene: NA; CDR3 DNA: TGTGCCAGCTCACAAGGGGAGGAGACCCAGTACTTC; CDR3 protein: CASSQGEETQYF
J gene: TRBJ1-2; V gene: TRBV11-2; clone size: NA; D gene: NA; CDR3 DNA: TGTGCCAGCAGCCCCCCTCCTGGGACGGATAACTATGGCTACACCTTC; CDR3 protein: CASSPPPGTDNYGYTF
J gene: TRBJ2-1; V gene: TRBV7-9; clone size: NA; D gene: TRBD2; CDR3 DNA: TGTGCCAGCAGCTTAGTACTAGCGGGAGGACCCTACAATGAGCAGTTCTTC; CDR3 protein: CASSLVLAGGPYNEQFF
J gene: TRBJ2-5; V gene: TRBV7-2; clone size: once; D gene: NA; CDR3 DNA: TGTGCCAGCAGCCCGACTAGTTTGGGCACCCAGTACTTC; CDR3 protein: CASSPTSLGTQYF
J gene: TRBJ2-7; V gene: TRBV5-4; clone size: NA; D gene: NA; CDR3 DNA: TGTGCCAGCAGTTCGGCGGGGAGCCCCCCCTACGAGCAGTACTTC; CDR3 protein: CASSSAGSPPYEQYF
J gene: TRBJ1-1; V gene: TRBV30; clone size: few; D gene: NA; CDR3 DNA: TGTGCCTGGAGTGATCAGTCTGAAGCTTTCTTT; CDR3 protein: CAWSDQSEAFF
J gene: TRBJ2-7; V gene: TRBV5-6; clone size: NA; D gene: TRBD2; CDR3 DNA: TGTGCCAGCAGCTTGGTGGGACTAGCGGGAGCAGGAGAGCAGTACTTC; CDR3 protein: CASSLVGLAGAGEQYF
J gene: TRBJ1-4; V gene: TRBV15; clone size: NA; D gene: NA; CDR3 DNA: TGTGCCACCAGCACAAGGTTTGAGGGGCTCGGTGAAAAACTGTTTTTT; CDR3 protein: CATSTRFEGLGEKLFF
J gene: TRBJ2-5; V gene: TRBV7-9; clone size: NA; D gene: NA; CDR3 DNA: TGTGCCAGCAGCTTAATTCCTATCGAGGAGACCCAGTACTTC; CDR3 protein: CASSLIPIEETQYF
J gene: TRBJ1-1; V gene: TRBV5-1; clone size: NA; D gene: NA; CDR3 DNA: TGCGCCAGCAGCTTGGCCAGGGGAGACACTGAAGCTTTCTTT; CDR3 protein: CASSLARGDTEAFF
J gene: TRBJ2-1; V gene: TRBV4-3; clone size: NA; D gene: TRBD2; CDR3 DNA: TGCGCCAGCAGCCAAATTACCGGGACTAGCGGCCCCAATGAGCAGTTCTTC; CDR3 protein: CASSQITGTSGPNEQFF
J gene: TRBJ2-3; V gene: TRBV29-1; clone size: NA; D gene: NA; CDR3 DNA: TGCAGCGTTGGAACAGGGCCCGATACGCAGTATTTT; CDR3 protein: CSVGTGPDTQYF
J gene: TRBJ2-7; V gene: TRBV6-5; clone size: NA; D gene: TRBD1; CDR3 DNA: TGTGCCAGCAGTTACGCCGGACAGGTAAACTACGAGCAGTACTTC; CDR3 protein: CASSYAGQVNYEQYF
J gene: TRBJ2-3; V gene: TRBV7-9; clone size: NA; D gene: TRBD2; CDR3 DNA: TGTGCCAGCAGTTCCCTTCGCGCGGCGTCCTCCCGGGGGGCAGATACGCAGTATTTT; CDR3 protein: CASSSLRAASSRGADTQYF
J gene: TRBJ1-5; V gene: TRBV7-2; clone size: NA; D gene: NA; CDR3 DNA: TGTGCCAGCAGCTTAGCGCTGGGTAGCAATCAGCCCCAGCATTTT; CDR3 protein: CASSLALGSNQPQHF
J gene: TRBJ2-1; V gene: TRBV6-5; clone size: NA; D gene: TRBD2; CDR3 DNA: TGTGCCATACCAATGATAGCGGGGGGGTACAATGAGCAGTTCTTC; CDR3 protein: CAIPMIAGGYNEQFF
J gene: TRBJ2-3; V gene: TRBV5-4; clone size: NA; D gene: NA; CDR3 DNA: TGTGCCAGCAGCAGGGGGGTGTCGGGGGATACAGATACGCAGTATTTT; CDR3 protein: CASSRGVSGDTDTQYF
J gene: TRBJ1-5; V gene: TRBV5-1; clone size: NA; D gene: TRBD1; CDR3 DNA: TGCGCCAGCAGCGAGGGACAGGGTCATCAGCCCCAGCATTTT; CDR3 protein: CASSEGQGHQPQHF
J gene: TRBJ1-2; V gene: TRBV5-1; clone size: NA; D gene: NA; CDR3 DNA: TGCGCCAGCAGCTTGGCCGGTCTGGCTAACTATGGCTACACCTTC; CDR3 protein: CASSLAGLANYGYTF